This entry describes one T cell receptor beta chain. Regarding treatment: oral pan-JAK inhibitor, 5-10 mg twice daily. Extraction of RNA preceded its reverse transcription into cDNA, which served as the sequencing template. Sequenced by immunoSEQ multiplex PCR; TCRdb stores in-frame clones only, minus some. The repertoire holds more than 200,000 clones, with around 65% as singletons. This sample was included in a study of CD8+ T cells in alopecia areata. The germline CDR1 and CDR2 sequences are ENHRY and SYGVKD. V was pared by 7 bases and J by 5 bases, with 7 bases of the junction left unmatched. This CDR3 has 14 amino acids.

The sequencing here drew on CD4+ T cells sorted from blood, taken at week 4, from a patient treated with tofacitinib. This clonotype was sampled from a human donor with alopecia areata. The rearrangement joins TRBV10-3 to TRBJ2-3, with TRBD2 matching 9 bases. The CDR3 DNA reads TGTGCCATCACTGCGGGGGGGCTAGGAGATACGCAGTATTTT. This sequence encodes CAITAGGLGDTQYF.